This is a list of T cell receptor beta chains from one sample in a study of control samples from healthy donors and cancer patients. Only in-frame clones appear in the TCRdb table, and some are missing; sequencing was by immunoSEQ multiplex PCR. Here the sample spans about 19,000 clones, roughly 80% being singletons. Sample: PBMCs. The origin of the receptors is a man older than 75 with head and neck cancer. Each CDR3 is given with its conserved first and last residue. The D gene is left open where the match is weak. Only some rows state a clone size, as once, few, many or a class for expanded clones.

V	J	size	D	DNA	CDR3
TRBV15	TRBJ1-1	-	TRBD1	TGTGCCGCCACCCGACAGGGTAGAGACACTGAAGCTTTCTTT	CAATRQGRDTEAFF
TRBV6-5	TRBJ1-1	-	-	TGTGCCAGCAGGCGGGGGTTGGCCACTGAAGCTTTCTTT	CASRRGLATEAFF
TRBV3-1/TRBV3-2	TRBJ2-7	few	-	TGTGCCAGCAGCCAAGAGGGCGAGCAGTACTTC	CASSQEGEQYF
TRBV5-6	TRBJ2-6	medium-sized	-	TGTGCCAGCAGCTTGTGGGTCTCTGGGGCCAACGTCCTGACTTTC	CASSLWVSGANVLTF
TRBV3-1/TRBV3-2	TRBJ2-2	-	-	TGTGCCTCAGAGGGCGGGACGAACACCGGGGAGCTGTTTTTT	CASEGGTNTGELFF
TRBV3-1/TRBV3-2	TRBJ1-5	-	-	TGTGCCAGCAGCCAAGATTGGGGGCAGGATCAGCCCCAGCATTTT	CASSQDWGQDQPQHF
TRBV7-2	TRBJ2-7	-	-	TGTGCCAGCAGCCCCCCTTGGGGGGTGGACTCCTACGAGCAGTACTTC	CASSPPWGVDSYEQYF
TRBV7-9	TRBJ2-3	-	TRBD2	TGTGCCAGCAGCACCCACTTTGGCGGGGGTTCAGATACGCAGTATTTT	CASSTHFGGGSDTQYF
TRBV5-1	TRBJ2-7	-	-	TGCGCCAGCGGCCGTGACAGTCCCTACGAGCAGTACTTC	CASGRDSPYEQYF
TRBV2	TRBJ2-5	-	TRBD1	TGTGCCAGCCTGAGCTGGACAGGGAAAGGTCAAGAGACCCAGTACTTC	CASLSWTGKGQETQYF
TRBV9	TRBJ2-5	-	-	TGTGCCAGCAGCGTAGGGGGGGGGCCGTTACAGACCCAGTACTTC	CASSVGGGPLQTQYF
TRBV10-2	TRBJ2-2	-	TRBD1	TGCGCCAACCGGGACAGGGACACCGGGGAGCTGTTTTTT	CANRDRDTGELFF
TRBV15	TRBJ2-7	-	-	TGTGCCACCAGCAGAGATCTCGGTGAGCAGTACTTC	CATSRDLGEQYF
TRBV28	TRBJ2-4	once	TRBD2	TGTGCCAGCAGTTTCGGGGGACTAGCGGCCAAAAACATTCAGTACTTC	CASSFGGLAAKNIQYF
TRBV7-9	TRBJ1-1	-	-	TGTGCCAGCAGCTTGTTATCGAACACTGAAGCTTTCTTT	CASSLLSNTEAFF
TRBV5-1	TRBJ2-1	-	TRBD2	TGCGCCAGCAGCAATAGCGGGAACTCCTACAATGAGCAGTTCTTC	CASSNSGNSYNEQFF
TRBV20-1	TRBJ1-5	few	-	TGCAGTGCGAGGGGGGATCAAGCCCAGCATTTT	CSARGDQAQHF
TRBV9	TRBJ2-3	-	-	TGTGCCAGCAGCGTAGATGGGGGAGCCGTTAGCACAGATACGCAGTATTTT	CASSVDGGAVSTDTQYF
TRBV9	TRBJ1-2	-	-	TGTGCCAGCAACAATGGGGAGGCCGACTATGGCTACACCTTC	CASNNGEADYGYTF
TRBV19	TRBJ1-4	-	-	TGTGCCAGTAGTATACGACGGAGTGCAACTAATGAAAAACTGTTTTTT	CASSIRRSATNEKLFF
TRBV7-9	TRBJ1-3	-	-	TGTGCCAGCAGCTTTCTGGGGGGAAACACCATATATTTT	CASSFLGGNTIYF
TRBV7-9	TRBJ2-7	few	-	TGTGCCAGCAGCTTAGTTGTCGGCGAGCAGTACTTC	CASSLVVGEQYF
TRBV7-9	TRBJ2-2	few	-	TGTGCCAGCAGCCCCCGGGGCTCGAACACCGGGGAGCTGTTTTTT	CASSPRGSNTGELFF